These 3 T cell receptor beta chains were sequenced from one sample in a study of cytomegalovirus exposure and HLA in healthy donors. Vbeta (60) and Jbeta (13) primers were used in the PCR. Produced via immunoSEQ multiplex PCR; TCRdb's table is partial and in-frame only. The table includes roughly 180,000 clones, 60% to 80% detected once. The sample consisted of PBMCs. All receptors come from a man aged 50-59 years in good health and CMV-seropositive.

The chain combines TRBV28 with TRBJ1-1; the D gene is possibly TRBD1 (6 bases). The germline CDR1 and CDR2 sequences are MDHEN and SYDVKM. This CDR3 has 13 residues. With 7 bases removed from V and 6 bases from J, the gap between germline ends came to 15 bases. The DNA for the CDR3 is TGTGCCAGCACAATACAGGGACGGTCTGAAGCTTTCTTT. This codes for CASTIQGRSEAFF.

This chain connects TRBV19 to TRBJ2-1; 8 nucleotides agree with TRBD2. V shed 4 bases, J shed 8 bases, and the junction held 16 bases outside the gene matches. The CDR3 extends over 17 amino acids. CDR1 LNHDA and CDR2 SQIVND come from the germline V gene (reference sequence). The CDR3 sequence is CASSSLTGGFGSDEQFF. CDR3 bases: TGTGCCAGTAGTAGCCTGACGGGGGGGTTCGGAAGCGATGAGCAGTTCTTC.

The V call is TRBV7-9, the J call TRBJ2-3, with 9 positions matching TRBD1. After removal of 4 bases from V and 9 bases from J, the junction contained 2 bases not matched to a gene. The CDR3 is made up of 12 amino acids. Germline V gives CDR1 SEHNR, CDR2 FQNEAQ (reference sequence). The CDR3 loop is CASSSTGGTQYF. Here the CDR3 DNA reads TGTGCCAGCAGCTCGACAGGGGGGACGCAGTATTTT.